This TCR beta chain was identified during a study of blood T cell repertoires in COVID-19. Study overall: There were acute and convalescent COVID-19 samples, and they came from the United States, Italy and Spain.

In the original analysis: From reference gene primer amplification, estimates of nucleated cell counts were derived. Using immunoSEQ multiplex PCR, the repertoire was profiled, and TCRdb retains in-frame clones only, with some absent. The V and J calls and the clone size are those of that table, but D and trimming were determined from the DNA. Among fewer than 300,000 clones listed, about 85% were seen once. The length of the CDR3 is 15 residues. V dropped 6 bases and J dropped 8; count of bases not matched to a gene: 10. Germline CDR1 reads SGHTA; CDR2 reads FQGNSA. The TCR sequence derives from a human donor in a cohort sampled during active COVID-19. J is TRBJ1-4 and V is TRBV7-2; 9 nucleotides line up with TRBD1. Sequencing was performed on peripheral blood. CDR3: CASRQTGTGSEKLFF. CDR3 bases: TGTGCCAGCAGGCAAACCGGGACAGGGAGCGAAAAACTGTTTTTT.